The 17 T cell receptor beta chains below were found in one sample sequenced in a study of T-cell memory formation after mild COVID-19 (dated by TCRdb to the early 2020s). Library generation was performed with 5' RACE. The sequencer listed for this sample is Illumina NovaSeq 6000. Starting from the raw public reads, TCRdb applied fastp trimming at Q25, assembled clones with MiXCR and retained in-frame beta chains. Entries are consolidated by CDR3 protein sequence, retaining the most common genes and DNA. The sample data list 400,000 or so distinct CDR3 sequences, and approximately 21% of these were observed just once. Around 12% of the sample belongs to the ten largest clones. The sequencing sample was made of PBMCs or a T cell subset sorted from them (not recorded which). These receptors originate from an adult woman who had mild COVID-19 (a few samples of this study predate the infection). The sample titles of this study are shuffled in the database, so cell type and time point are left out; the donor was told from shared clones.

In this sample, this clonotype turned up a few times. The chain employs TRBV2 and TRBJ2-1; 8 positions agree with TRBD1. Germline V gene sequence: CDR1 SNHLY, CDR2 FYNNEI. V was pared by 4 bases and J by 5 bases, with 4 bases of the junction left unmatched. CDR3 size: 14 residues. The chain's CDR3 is CASSGQGRHNEQFF. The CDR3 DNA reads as TGTGCCAGCAGTGGACAGGGGAGGCACAATGAGCAGTTCTTC.

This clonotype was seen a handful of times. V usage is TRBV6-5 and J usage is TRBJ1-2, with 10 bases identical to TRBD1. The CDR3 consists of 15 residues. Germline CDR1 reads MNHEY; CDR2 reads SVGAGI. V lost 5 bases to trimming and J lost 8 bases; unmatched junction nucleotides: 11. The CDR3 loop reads CASSADRGPGGGYTF. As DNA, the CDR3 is TGTGCCAGCAGTGCCGACAGGGGGCCGGGCGGCGGCTACACCTTC.

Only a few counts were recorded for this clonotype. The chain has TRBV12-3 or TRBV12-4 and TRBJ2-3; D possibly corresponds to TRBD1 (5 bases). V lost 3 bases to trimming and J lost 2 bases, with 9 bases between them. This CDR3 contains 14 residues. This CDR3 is CASSLGGATDTQYF. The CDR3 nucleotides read TGTGCCAGCAGTTTGGGTGGGGCCACAGATACGCAGTATTTT.

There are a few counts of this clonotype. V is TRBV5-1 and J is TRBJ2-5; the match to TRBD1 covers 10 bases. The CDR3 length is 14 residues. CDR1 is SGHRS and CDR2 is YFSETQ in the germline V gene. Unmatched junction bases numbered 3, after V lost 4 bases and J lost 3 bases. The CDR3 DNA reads TGCGCCAGCAGCCCAGGGACAGGGGAAGAGACCCAGTACTTC. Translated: CASSPGTGEETQYF.

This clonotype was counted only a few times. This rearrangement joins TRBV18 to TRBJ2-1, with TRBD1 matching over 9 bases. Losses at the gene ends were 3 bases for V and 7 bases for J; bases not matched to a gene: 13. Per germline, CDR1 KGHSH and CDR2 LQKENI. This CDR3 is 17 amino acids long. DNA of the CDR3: TGTGCCAGCTCACCCTACAGGGGGCTTTCCCGTTGGAATGAGCAGTTCTTC. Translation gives CASSPYRGLSRWNEQFF.

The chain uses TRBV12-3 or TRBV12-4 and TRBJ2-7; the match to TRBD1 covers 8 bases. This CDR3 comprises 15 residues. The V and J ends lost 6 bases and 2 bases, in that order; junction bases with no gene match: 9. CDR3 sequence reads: CASREQGARTYEQYF. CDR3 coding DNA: TGTGCCAGCAGGGAGCAGGGGGCACGGACCTACGAGCAGTACTTC.

As DNA, the CDR3 is TGTGCCAGCAGGGACTTTAACACTGAAGCTTTCTTT. Amino acid sequence: CASRDFNTEAFF. The V call is TRBV27, the J call TRBJ1-1; no reliable D call. The CDR3 contains 12 residues. The V gene lost 6 bases and the J gene lost 2 bases, with 7 bases spanning the gap. Germline CDR1 MNHEY, CDR2 SMNVEV (reference sequence).

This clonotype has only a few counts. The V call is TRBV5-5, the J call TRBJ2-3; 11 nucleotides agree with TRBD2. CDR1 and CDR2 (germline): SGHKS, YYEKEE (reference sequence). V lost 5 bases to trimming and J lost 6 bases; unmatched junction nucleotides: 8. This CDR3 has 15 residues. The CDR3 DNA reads TGTGCCAGCAGTCTCGGGACTAGCGGATTTGATACGCAGTATTTT. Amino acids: CASSLGTSGFDTQYF.

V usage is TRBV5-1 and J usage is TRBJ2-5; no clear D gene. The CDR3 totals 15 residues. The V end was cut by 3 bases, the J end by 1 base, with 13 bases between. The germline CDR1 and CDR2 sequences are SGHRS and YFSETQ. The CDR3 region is CASSYGRTGQETQYF. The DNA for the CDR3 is TGCGCCAGCAGCTATGGTAGGACCGGCCAAGAGACCCAGTACTTC.

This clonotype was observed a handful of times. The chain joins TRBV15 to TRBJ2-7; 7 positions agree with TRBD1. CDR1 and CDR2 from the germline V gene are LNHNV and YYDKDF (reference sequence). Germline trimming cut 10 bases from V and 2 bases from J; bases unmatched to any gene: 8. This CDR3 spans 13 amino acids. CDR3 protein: CASSEDRTYEQYF. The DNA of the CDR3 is TGTGCCAGCTCGGAGGACAGGACCTACGAGCAGTACTTC.

CDR3 in DNA: TGTGCCAGCAGTTCACTCGTGAGGGGGAGCTACGAGCAGTACTTC. Protein product: CASSSLVRGSYEQYF. The V call is TRBV6-5, the J call TRBJ2-7; TRBD1 might be the D (6 bases). Trimming shortened V by 4 bases and J by 3 bases, and 16 bases separated the two germline ends. Germline CDR1 and CDR2: MNHEY and SVGAGI. The length of the CDR3 is 15 residues.

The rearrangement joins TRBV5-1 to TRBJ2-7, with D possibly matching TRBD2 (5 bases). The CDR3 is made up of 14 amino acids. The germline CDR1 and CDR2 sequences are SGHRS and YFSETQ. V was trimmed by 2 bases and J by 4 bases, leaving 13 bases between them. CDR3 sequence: CASSFGRGTYEQYF. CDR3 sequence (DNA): TGCGCCAGCAGCTTTGGACGGGGAACGTACGAGCAGTACTTC.

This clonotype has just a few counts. This CDR3 reads CASTLGAGLRTDTQYF. CDR3 bases: TGTGCCAGCACCTTAGGGGCGGGCTTGCGCACAGATACGCAGTATTTT. The chain is built from TRBV6-6 and TRBJ2-3; D tentatively fits TRBD1 or TRBD2 (5 bases each). The V end lost 7 bases, the J end lost 1 base, and 18 bases lay between the germline ends. Germline V gene data show CDR1 as MNHNY and CDR2 as SVGAGI (reference sequence). The CDR3 consists of 16 residues.

The CDR3 sequence is CASSLDLWREAYNSTDTQYF. CDR3 bases: TGTGCCAGCAGCTTAGATCTGTGGCGGGAGGCCTACAATAGCACAGATACGCAGTATTTT. V gene TRBV11-2 combines with J gene TRBJ2-3; 8 bases are a match to TRBD2. Looked up from germline, CDR1 is SGHAT and CDR2 is FQNNGV. The CDR3 length is 20 residues. Losses at the gene ends were 0 bases for V and 0 bases for J; bases not matched to a gene: 14.

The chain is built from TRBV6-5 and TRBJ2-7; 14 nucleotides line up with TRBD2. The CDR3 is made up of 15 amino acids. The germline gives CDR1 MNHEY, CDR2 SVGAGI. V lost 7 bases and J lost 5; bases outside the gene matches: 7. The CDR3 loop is CASKMGLAGEDEQYF. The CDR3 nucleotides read TGTGCCAGCAAGATGGGACTAGCGGGAGAGGACGAGCAGTACTTC.

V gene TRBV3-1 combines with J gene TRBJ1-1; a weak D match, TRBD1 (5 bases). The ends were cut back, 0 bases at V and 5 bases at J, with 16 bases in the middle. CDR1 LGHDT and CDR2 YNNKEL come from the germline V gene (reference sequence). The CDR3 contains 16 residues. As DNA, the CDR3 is TGTGCCAGCAGCCAAGATGCCAGGGTGTCCGGAACTGAAGCTTTCTTT. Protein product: CASSQDARVSGTEAFF.

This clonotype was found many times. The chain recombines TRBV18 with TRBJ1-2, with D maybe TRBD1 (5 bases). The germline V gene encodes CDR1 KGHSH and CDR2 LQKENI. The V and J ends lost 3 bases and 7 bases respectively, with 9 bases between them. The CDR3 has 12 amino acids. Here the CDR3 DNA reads TGTGCCAGCTCACCCCGGGACGGTGGCTACACCTTC. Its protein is CASSPRDGGYTF.